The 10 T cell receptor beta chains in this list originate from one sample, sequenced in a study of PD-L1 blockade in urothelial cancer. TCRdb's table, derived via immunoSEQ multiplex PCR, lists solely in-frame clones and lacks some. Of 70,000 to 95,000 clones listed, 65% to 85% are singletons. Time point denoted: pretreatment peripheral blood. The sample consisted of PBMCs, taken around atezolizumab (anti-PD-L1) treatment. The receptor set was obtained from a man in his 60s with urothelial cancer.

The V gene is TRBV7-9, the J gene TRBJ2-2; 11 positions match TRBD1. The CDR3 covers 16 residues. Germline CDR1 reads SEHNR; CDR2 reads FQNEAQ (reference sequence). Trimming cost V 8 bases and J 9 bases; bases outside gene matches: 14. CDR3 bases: TGTGCCAGCGAGACCTCCGGGACAGGGGGGGGCCGGGAGCTGTTTTTT. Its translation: CASETSGTGGGRELFF.

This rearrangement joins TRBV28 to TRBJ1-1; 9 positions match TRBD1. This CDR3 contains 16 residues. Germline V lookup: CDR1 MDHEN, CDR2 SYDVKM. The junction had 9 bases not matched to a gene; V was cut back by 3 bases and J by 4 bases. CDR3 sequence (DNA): TGTGCCAGCAGTTTCCAATCCGGGACAGGGACCACTGAAGCTTTCTTT. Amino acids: CASSFQSGTGTTEAFF.

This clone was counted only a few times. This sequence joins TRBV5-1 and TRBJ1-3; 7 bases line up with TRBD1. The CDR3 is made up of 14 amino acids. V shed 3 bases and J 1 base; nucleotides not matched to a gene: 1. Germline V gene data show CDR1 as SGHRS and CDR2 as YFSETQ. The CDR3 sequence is CASSSGGSGNTIYF. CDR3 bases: TGCGCCAGCAGCTCAGGGGGATCTGGAAACACCATATATTTT.

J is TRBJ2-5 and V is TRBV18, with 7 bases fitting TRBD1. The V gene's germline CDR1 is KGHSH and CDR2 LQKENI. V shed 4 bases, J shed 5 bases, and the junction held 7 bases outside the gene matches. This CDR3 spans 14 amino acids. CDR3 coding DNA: TGTGCCAGCTCACGAACAGGGGTAATCGAGACCCAGTACTTC. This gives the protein CASSRTGVIETQYF.

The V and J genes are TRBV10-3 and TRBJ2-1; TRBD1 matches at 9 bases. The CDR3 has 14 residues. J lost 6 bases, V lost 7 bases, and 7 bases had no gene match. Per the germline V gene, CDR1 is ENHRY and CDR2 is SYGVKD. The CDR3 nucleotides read TGTGCCATCAACCCCGGGACAGGGTCCAATGAGCAGTTCTTC. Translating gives CAINPGTGSNEQFF.

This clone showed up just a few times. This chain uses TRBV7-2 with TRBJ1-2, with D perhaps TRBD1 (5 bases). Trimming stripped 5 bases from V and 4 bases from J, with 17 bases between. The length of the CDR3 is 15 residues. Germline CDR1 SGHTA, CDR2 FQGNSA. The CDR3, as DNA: TGTGCCAGCAGCCCTGCGCAGGGAACAGCCTATGGCTACACCTTC. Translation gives CASSPAQGTAYGYTF.

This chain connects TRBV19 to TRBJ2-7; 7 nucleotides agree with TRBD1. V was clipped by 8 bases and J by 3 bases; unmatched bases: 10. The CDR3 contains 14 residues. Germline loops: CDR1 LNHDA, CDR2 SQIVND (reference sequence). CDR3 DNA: TGTGCCAGTTTGGTAGACAGGGCCCACTACGAGCAGTACTTC. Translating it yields CASLVDRAHYEQYF.

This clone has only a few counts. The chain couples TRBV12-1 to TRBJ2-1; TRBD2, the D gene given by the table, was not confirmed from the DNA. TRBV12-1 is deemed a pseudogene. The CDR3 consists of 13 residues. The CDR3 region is CASSFAGVNEQFF. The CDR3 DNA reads TGTGCCAGCAGCTTTGCGGGAGTGAATGAGCAGTTCTTC.

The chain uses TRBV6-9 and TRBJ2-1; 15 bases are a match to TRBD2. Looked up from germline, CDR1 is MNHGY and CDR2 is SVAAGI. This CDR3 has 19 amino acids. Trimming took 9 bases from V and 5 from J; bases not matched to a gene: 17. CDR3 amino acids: CARPAEGLAGGLLNNEQFF. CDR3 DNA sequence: TGTGCCAGGCCGGCGGAGGGACTAGCGGGGGGCCTACTGAACAATGAGCAGTTCTTC.

The CDR3 region has the DNA TGCGCCAGCAGCTCCGGACAGGGCCTTAATGAAAAACTGTTTTTT. Protein sequence: CASSSGQGLNEKLFF. This sequence joins TRBV5-1 and TRBJ1-4; 8 nucleotides match TRBD1. Trimming removed 3 bases from V and 4 bases from J; junction bases left unmatched: 5. The CDR3 is made up of 15 amino acids. Germline loops: CDR1 SGHRS, CDR2 YFSETQ.